The 2 T cell receptor beta chains below were found in one sample sequenced in a study of T cells in Graves' hyperthyroidism and ophthalmopathy. RNA transcripts yielded amplified TCR beta CDR3 regions. The primer set for the first-round RT-PCR of the TCR CDR3 was HTBI. TCRdb re-called the multiplex PCR reads through MiXCR, storing one row per CDR3 protein. The table records approximately 600,000 distinct CDR3 sequences, roughly 14% of them present only once. The material sequenced was blood. These receptor sequences come from a woman in her thirties or forties with Graves' ophthalmopathy.

This clonotype was detected ten times or more. The gene calls are TRBV20-1 and TRBJ1-2; tentative D call: TRBD1 (5 bases). Trimming took off 5 bases at V and 1 base at J, with 8 bases between the two ends. Germline-derived CDR1 and CDR2 are DFQATT and SNEGSKA (reference sequence). CDR3 length: 12 amino acids. CDR3 sequence: CSAARDNYGYTF. DNA of the CDR3: TGCAGTGCTGCCAGGGATAACTATGGCTACACCTTC.

The V and J genes are TRBV12-3 or TRBV12-4 and TRBJ1-2; D unclear. V lost 3 bases to trimming and J lost 2 bases, with 10 bases between them. This CDR3 region has 14 residues. DNA for the CDR3: TGTGCCAGCAGTTTCGGTGGCAACAACTATGGCTACACCTTC. Its translation is CASSFGGNNYGYTF.